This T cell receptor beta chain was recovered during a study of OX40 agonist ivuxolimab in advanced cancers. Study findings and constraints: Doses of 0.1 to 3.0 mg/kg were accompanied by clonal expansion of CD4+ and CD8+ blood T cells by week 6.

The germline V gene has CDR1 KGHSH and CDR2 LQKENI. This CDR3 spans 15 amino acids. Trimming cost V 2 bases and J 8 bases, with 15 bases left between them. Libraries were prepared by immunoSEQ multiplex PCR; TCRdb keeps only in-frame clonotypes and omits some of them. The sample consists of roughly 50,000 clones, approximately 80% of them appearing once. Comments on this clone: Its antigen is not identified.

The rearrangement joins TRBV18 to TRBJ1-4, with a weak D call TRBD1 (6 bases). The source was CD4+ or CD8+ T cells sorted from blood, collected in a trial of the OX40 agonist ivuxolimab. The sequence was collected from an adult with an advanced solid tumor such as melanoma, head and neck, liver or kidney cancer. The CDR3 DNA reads TGTGCCAGCTCACCAGGGATGACAGGTGGGGAAAAACTGTTTTTT. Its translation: CASSPGMTGGEKLFF.